The 9 T cell receptor beta chains below were found in one sample sequenced in a study of cytomegalovirus exposure and HLA in healthy donors (dated by TCRdb to the late 2010s). Library construction relied on the immunoSEQ multiplex PCR assay. A mixture of 60 forward primers for TCR Vbeta segments and 13 reverse primers for TCR Jbeta segments was used in the multiplex PCR. TCRdb provides this immuneACCESS table in a form limited to in-frame rearrangements. Some clones are lacking; in checked studies, under half of them reflect an unresolved V gene, and why the rest are absent is not known. This sample has about 80,000 clones in its table, and 80% of those were observed once. The ten biggest clones cover roughly 32% of the sample. Sequenced material: PBMCs. All receptors come from a man in his fifties or sixties in good health and CMV-seropositive.

This chain links TRBV4-1 with TRBJ2-5; a weak D match, TRBD2 (6 bases). V lost 5 bases to trimming and J lost 1 base, with 14 bases between them. The germline V gene has CDR1 MGHRA and CDR2 YSYEKL. CDR3 length equals 15 residues. Here the CDR3 DNA reads TGCGCCAGCAGCTCCCAAGGTAGCGGCCAAGAGACCCAGTACTTC. It specifies CASSSQGSGQETQYF.

The chain employs TRBV5-1 and TRBJ1-1; 10 bases line up with TRBD1. Per germline, CDR1 SGHRS and CDR2 YFSETQ. The CDR3 is 14 amino acids. V gave up 6 bases and J gave up 4 bases; unmatched junction bases: 6. The CDR3 DNA is TGCGCCAGCACCTTATGGACAGGGGGCACTGAAGCTTTCTTT. Amino acid sequence: CASTLWTGGTEAFF.

The chain couples TRBV30 to TRBJ2-5; 10 nucleotides match TRBD2. Trimming removed 5 bases from V and 0 bases from J; junction bases left unmatched: 3. This CDR3 has 14 amino acids. From germline, CDR1 is GTSNPN and CDR2 SVGIG (reference sequence). DNA of the CDR3: TGTGCCTGGCGGACTAGCGGCAACCAAGAGACCCAGTACTTC. Translation: CAWRTSGNQETQYF.

A word on this clone: The junction and the germline gene differ at one end; a read error may be behind it. The chain combines TRBV7-9 with TRBJ1-1; D is undetermined. The CDR3 totals 12 residues. CDR1 and CDR2 from the germline V gene are SEHNR and FQNEAQ (reference sequence). The CDR3 region has the DNA TGTTCCAGCAGCAACATGAACACTGAAGCTTTCTTT. Amino acid sequence: CSSSNMNTEAFF. Full variable domain (remainder filled in from reference TRBV7-9 and TRBJ1-1): DTGVSQNPRHKITKRGQNVTFRCDPISEHNRLYWYRQTLGQGPEFLTYFQNEAQLEKSRLLSDRFSAERPKGSFSTLEIQRTEQGDSAMYLCSSSNMNTEAFFGQGTRLTVV.

This sequence joins TRBV29-1 and TRBJ2-1; TRBD2 is a possible D gene (5 bases). Germline V gene sequence: CDR1 SQVTM, CDR2 ANQGSEA. Trimming pared 7 bases from V and 4 bases from J, leaving 14 bases between. The CDR3 runs 13 residues. The CDR3 sequence: CSASRGTYNEQFF. DNA of the CDR3: TGCAGCGCCTCACGGGGAACTTACAATGAGCAGTTCTTC.

In this sample, this clone turned up a few times. A read error is the likely source, as a far larger clone sits one nucleotide away. The sample holds other DNA sequences that translate to the same CDR3. The chain uses TRBV4-1 and TRBJ1-1; 12 bases agree with TRBD1. The CDR3 has 15 residues. Looked up from germline, CDR1 is MGHRA and CDR2 is YSYEKL. The trim removed 4 bases at V and 3 bases at J, leaving 3 bases unmatched. The CDR3 nucleotides are TGCGCCAGCAGCCCGGGGACAGGGGGCCACACTGAAGCTTTCTTT. It encodes CASSPGTGGHTEAFF.

This clone was detected once. CDR3 sequence (DNA): TGTGCCAGCAGCTCCCCCTCGGGAGGGACTTCAGATACGCAGTATTTT. Translating gives CASSSPSGGTSDTQYF. The chain combines TRBV5-4 with TRBJ2-3, with TRBD2 identical over 8 bases. V dropped 3 bases and J dropped 4; count of bases not matched to a gene: 10. The CDR3 contains 16 residues. Germline-derived CDR1 and CDR2 are SGHNT and YYREEE (reference sequence).

Regarding this clone: A read error may account for a junction end that differs from germline. The same CDR3 is also encoded by other DNA sequences in this sample. The V and J genes are TRBV7-9 and TRBJ1-1; a possible D gene is TRBD1 (5 bases). The CDR3 contains 15 residues. CDR1 SEHNR and CDR2 FQNEAQ come from the germline V gene (reference sequence). CDR3 residues: CASSLAPVTDTEAFF. The CDR3 DNA is TGTGCCAGCAGCTTAGCTCCCGTTACGGACACCGAAGCTTTCTTT.

This clone occurred once. The genes are TRBV27 and TRBJ1-2; tentative D call: TRBD1 (5 bases). The CDR3 is made up of 14 amino acids. Trimming stripped 5 bases from V and 5 bases from J, with 15 bases between. The germline V gene has CDR1 MNHEY and CDR2 SMNVEV (reference sequence). The CDR3 loop reads CASSPKETGYGYTF. The CDR3 bases are TGTGCCAGCAGTCCGAAAGAAACAGGTTATGGCTACACCTTC.